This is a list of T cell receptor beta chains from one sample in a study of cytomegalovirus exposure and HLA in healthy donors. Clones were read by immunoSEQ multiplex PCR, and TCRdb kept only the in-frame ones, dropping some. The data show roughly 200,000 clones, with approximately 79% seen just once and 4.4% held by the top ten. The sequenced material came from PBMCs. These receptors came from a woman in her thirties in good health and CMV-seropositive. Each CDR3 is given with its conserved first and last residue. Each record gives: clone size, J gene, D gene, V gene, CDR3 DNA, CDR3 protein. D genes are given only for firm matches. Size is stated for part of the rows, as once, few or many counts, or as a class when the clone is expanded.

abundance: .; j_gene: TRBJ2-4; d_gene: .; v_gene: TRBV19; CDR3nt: TGTGCCAGTAGTATCGCGAAGGGGGACATTCAGTACTTC; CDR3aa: CASSIAKGDIQYF
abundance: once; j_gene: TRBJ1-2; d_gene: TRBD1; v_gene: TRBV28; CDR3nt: TGTGCCAGCAGTTCCGGGACAGGGGATTTTGGGTTCTTC; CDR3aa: CASSSGTGDFGFF
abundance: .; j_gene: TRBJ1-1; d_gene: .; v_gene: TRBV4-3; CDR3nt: TGCGCCAGCAGCCCGGGAGCGGGGGGCACTGAAGCTTTCTTT; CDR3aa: CASSPGAGGTEAFF
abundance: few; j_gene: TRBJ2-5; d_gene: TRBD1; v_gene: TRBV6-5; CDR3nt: TGTGCCAGCAGTCGAGGGGGCACGGGCGAGACCCAGTACTTC; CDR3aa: CASSRGGTGETQYF
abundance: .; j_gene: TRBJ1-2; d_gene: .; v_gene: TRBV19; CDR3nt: TGTGCCAGTAGTATCAGACAGGCGTTTTCGGACTATGGCTACACCTTC; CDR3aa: CASSIRQAFSDYGYTF
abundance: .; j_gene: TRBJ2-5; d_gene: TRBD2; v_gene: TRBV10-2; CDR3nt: TGCGCCGCCGGGGGGGAGACCCAGTACTTC; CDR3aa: CAAGGETQYF
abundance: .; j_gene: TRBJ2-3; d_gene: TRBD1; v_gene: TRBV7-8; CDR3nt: TGTGCCACAAGGGACAGGGGAACAGATACGCAGTATTTT; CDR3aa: CATRDRGTDTQYF
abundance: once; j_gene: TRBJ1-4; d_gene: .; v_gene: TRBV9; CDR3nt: TGTGCCGGCAGCGCTCTCCAGGGAAAACTGTTTTTT; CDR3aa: CAGSALQGKLFF
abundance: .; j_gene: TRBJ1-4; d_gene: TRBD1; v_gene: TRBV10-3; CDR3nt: TGTGCCATCAGTGGGACAGGGGGCGGGAGTGAAAAACTGTTTTTT; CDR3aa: CAISGTGGGSEKLFF
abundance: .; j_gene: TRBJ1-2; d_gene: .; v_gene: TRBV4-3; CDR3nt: TGCGCCAGCAGCCAAGATGTTCTTCTCTATGGCTACACCTTC; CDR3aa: CASSQDVLLYGYTF
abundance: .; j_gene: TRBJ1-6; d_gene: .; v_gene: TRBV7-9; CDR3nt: TGTTCCAGCGGCGGAACCTCGGGGTCACCCCTCCACTTT; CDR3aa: CSSGGTSGSPLHF
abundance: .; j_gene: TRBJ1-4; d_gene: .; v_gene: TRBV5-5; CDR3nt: TGTGCCAGCAGCTTGGGTAGACAGCAGAGTAATGAAAAACTGTTTTTT; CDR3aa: CASSLGRQQSNEKLFF
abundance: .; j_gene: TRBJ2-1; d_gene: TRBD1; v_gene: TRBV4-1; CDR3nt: TGCGCCAGCAGCCAAGCTGGGACAGGGCGAGATGAGCAGTTCTTC; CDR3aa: CASSQAGTGRDEQFF
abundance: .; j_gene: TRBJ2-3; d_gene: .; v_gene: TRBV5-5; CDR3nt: TGTGCCAGCATTATATACGGGACTGGGCGAGATACGCAGTATTTT; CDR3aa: CASIIYGTGRDTQYF
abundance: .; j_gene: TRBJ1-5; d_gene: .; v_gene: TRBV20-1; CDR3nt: TGCAGTGCTAGGAGTAGTCAGCCCCAGCATTTT; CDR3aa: CSARSSQPQHF